Shown below are 20 T cell receptor beta chains from a single sample sequenced in a study of glioma-infiltrating T cells. Amplification of TCR alpha and beta CDR3 regions from RNA used iRepertoire nested multiplex PCR. MiXCR, applied by TCRdb to the multiplex PCR reads, yields one record per CDR3 protein. The sample lists 300,000 to 450,000 distinct CDR3 sequences, about two fifths occurring once. The sequenced sample consisted of glioma tissue, nonneoplastic brain tissue, or PBMCs (not recorded which). These receptor sequences come from a human donor with low-grade glioma or glioblastoma, undergoing nonglioma brain surgery, or in good health (not recorded which).

The table lists this clonotype with a few counts. The V call is TRBV7-9, the J call TRBJ1-5, with D possibly matching TRBD1 (6 bases). CDR1 is SEHNR and CDR2 is FQNEAQ in the germline V gene (reference sequence). Trimming cost V 4 bases and J 2 bases, with 12 bases left between them. CDR3 length: 15 amino acids. The CDR3 region has the DNA TGTGCCAGCAGCTCAGGGGAATTTGGCAATCAGCCCCAGCATTTT. As protein: CASSSGEFGNQPQHF.

This sequence joins TRBV7-2 and TRBJ1-3, with a tentative D call TRBD1 (6 bases). CDR1 and CDR2 (germline): SGHTA, FQGNSA. The CDR3 is 13 residues long. V was cut by 3 bases and J by 9 bases, with 12 bases left in between. CDR3 residues: CASSFGGGGTIYF. The DNA for the CDR3 is TGTGCCAGCAGCTTTGGGGGCGGCGGCACCATATATTTT.

This clonotype was detected many times. The V call is TRBV20-1, the J call TRBJ2-3; no reliable D call. CDR1 is DFQATT and CDR2 is SNEGSKA in the germline V gene (reference sequence). This CDR3 spans 11 amino acids. Trimming stripped 5 bases from V and 5 bases from J, with 8 bases between. CDR3 nucleotides: TGCAGTGCTTCGGTCCGAGATACGCAGTATTTT. Translation: CSASVRDTQYF.

This clonotype was found many times. V gene TRBV7-6 combines with J gene TRBJ2-3; D uncertain. The CDR3 contains 14 residues. V was shortened by 0 bases and J by 6 bases, with 10 bases between the two germline ends. Germline CDR1 and CDR2: SGHVS and FNYEAQ. CDR3 region: CASSLAQDSDTQYF. The CDR3, as DNA: TGTGCCAGCAGCTTAGCCCAGGATTCGGATACGCAGTATTTT.

The V and J genes are TRBV6-4 and TRBJ2-3, with 11 positions matching TRBD2. The CDR3 has 18 amino acids. Germline V CDR1 and CDR2: MRHNA, SNTAGT. V lost 11 bases, J lost 0 bases, and 16 bases stayed unmatched. The CDR3 region has the DNA TGTGCCCAAGGGACGACTAGCGGGACCCGCCTTAGCACAGATACGCAGTATTTT. It codes for CAQGTTSGTRLSTDTQYF.

V usage is TRBV4-3 and J usage is TRBJ2-2; tentatively, D is TRBD1 (5 bases). The V end lost 5 bases, the J end lost 0 bases, and 10 bases lay between the germline ends. In germline, CDR1 is LGHNA, CDR2 YSLEER. The CDR3 covers 15 residues. The CDR3 sequence: CASSKGLANTGELFF. The CDR3 DNA reads as TGCGCCAGCAGCAAGGGGCTGGCGAACACCGGGGAGCTGTTTTTT.

The genes are TRBV12-3 or TRBV12-4 and TRBJ2-7, with 9 bases that match TRBD2. The CDR3 has 14 residues. Trimming cost V 5 bases and J 6 bases; bases outside gene matches: 8. The CDR3 DNA reads TGTGCCAGCAGTCCACGACTAGCGGCAGGCGAGCAGTACTTC. Translation gives CASSPRLAAGEQYF.

This clonotype was detected only a few times. The chain is built from TRBV12-3 or TRBV12-4 and TRBJ1-1, with D possibly TRBD1 on 6 matching bases. Deletions cut 1 base from V and 8 bases from J, with 11 bases between. There are 13 residues in the CDR3. CDR3 nucleotide sequence: TGTGCCAGCAGTTTAGGGGGGCAAACCGAAGCTTTCTTT. It is translated as CASSLGGQTEAFF.

Comment on this clonotype: Since a much larger clone is just one base distant, this may be a read error. This chain joins TRBV6-2 or TRBV6-3 and TRBJ2-7; 8 bases match TRBD1. From germline, CDR1 is MNHEY and CDR2 SVGEGT. The CDR3 runs to 15 residues. Here the CDR3 reads CASSSGQGASFEQYF. In DNA form, the CDR3 reads TGTGCCAGCAGTTCCGGGCAGGGGGCGTCCTTCGAGCAGTACTTC.

In its sample, this clonotype was seen a few times. The chain has TRBV11-2 and TRBJ2-7; perhaps TRBD2 as D (6 bases). In germline, CDR1 is SGHAT, CDR2 FQNNGV. V lost 5 bases and J lost 6, with 17 bases in between. There are 14 residues in the CDR3. The CDR3: CASSHNPGGTEQYF. CDR3 DNA: TGTGCCAGCAGCCATAACCCTGGGGGGACCGAGCAGTACTTC. The whole variable domain, filled in from reference TRBV11-2 and TRBJ2-7, reads EAGVAQSPRYKIIEKRQSVAFWCNPISGHATLYWYQQILGQGPKLLIQFQNNGVVDDSQLPKDRFSAERLKGVDSTLKIQPAKLEDSAVYLCASSHNPGGTEQYFGPGTRLTVT.

The chain couples TRBV20-1 to TRBJ2-7; the D gene is possibly TRBD2 (5 bases). CDR3 size: 14 residues. Trimming took 0 bases from V and 5 from J, leaving 14 bases between them. Germline loops: CDR1 DFQATT, CDR2 SNEGSKA (reference sequence). The CDR3 region is CSARDRQRTDEQYF. As DNA, the CDR3 is TGCAGTGCTAGAGATCGCCAGCGGACCGACGAGCAGTACTTC.

This clonotype appeared many times. The chain employs TRBV20-1 and TRBJ2-7; 10 nucleotides match TRBD2. The junction had 3 bases not matched to a gene; V was cut back by 2 bases and J by 5 bases. In germline, CDR1 is DFQATT, CDR2 SNEGSKA (reference sequence). The CDR3 extends over 13 amino acids. The CDR3 sequence: CSARLAGVNEQYF. The CDR3 DNA reads as TGCAGTGCTAGACTAGCGGGAGTCAACGAGCAGTACTTC.

Worth noting for this clonotype: Since a much larger clone is just one base distant, this may be a read error. The chain couples TRBV7-2 to TRBJ2-3; D gene ambiguous. CDR3 length: 14 amino acids. The V gene's germline CDR1 is SGHTA and CDR2 FQGNSA. V lost 8 bases, J lost 5 bases, and 17 bases lay in between. The chain's CDR3 is CASGWRQIQDTQYF. CDR3 in DNA: TGTGCCAGCGGCTGGCGTCAAATCCAAGATACGCAGTATTTT.

Ten or more counts support this clonotype. The chain uses TRBV6-2 or TRBV6-3 and TRBJ2-1; no reliable D call. The CDR3 loop spans 17 amino acids. Trimming removed 7 bases at V and 4 bases at J, with 23 bases between. CDR1 and CDR2 (germline): MNHEY, SVGEGT. The CDR3 coding sequence is TGTGCCAGCAAACCCGGCCCGAAGGGCCCCCCTTACAATGAGCAGTTCTTC. Translation: CASKPGPKGPPYNEQFF.

This chain joins TRBV28 and TRBJ2-1; no definite D call. Matching the DNA end better, TRBJ2-7 makes the J call doubtful. Per germline, CDR1 MDHEN and CDR2 SYDVKM. The CDR3 runs 14 residues. CDR3 protein: CATQNPVRSYEQYF. CDR3 DNA: TGTGCCACCCAAAATCCGGTACGGAGTTACGAGCAGTACTTC.

The rearrangement uses TRBV12-3 or TRBV12-4 and TRBJ1-1, with D possibly TRBD1 on 6 matching bases. Deletions cut 5 bases from V and 6 bases from J, with 13 bases between. This CDR3 spans 13 amino acids. The CDR3 protein is CASSTGGAAEAFF. The CDR3 nucleotides read TGTGCCAGCAGTACTGGGGGGGCGGCTGAAGCTTTCTTT.

Regarding this clonotype: A single base separates this from a much larger clone, so it may be a read error. This sequence joins TRBV27 and TRBJ2-7; 8 bases align to TRBD1. This CDR3 region has 14 residues. With V trimmed by 7 bases and J by 6 bases, 11 bases remained unmatched. CDR1 and CDR2 (germline): MNHEY, SMNVEV (reference sequence). The CDR3 reads CASTSGTGVTEQYF. The CDR3 nucleotides read TGTGCCAGCACCTCCGGGACAGGTGTCACCGAGCAGTACTTC.

Many counts were recorded for this clonotype. The V call is TRBV6-2 or TRBV6-3, the J call TRBJ1-2; D is ambiguous. Trimming stripped 5 bases from V and 4 bases from J, with 14 bases between. The CDR3 is made up of 14 amino acids. The germline V gene has CDR1 MNHEY and CDR2 SVGEGT. Here the CDR3 reads CASSLQFDGYGYTF. CDR3 DNA sequence: TGTGCCAGCAGTCTCCAATTTGACGGCTATGGCTACACCTTC.

This clonotype has a count of ten or more. The V call is TRBV27, the J call TRBJ1-2; no firm D call. CDR3 length: 13 amino acids. V dropped 2 bases and J dropped 5 bases, with 9 bases sitting between them. Germline V CDR1 and CDR2: MNHEY, SMNVEV (reference sequence). This CDR3 reads CASSLRFPYGYTF. CDR3 bases: TGTGCCAGCAGTTTAAGGTTCCCTTATGGCTACACCTTC.

This clonotype has more than one count but fewer than ten. The chain recombines TRBV15 with TRBJ2-7; 10 nucleotides match TRBD2. Germline trimming cut 5 bases from V and 2 bases from J; bases unmatched to any gene: 9. This CDR3 spans 16 amino acids. The germline V gene has CDR1 LNHNV and CDR2 YYDKDF (reference sequence). CDR3 residues: CATSPITSGTPYEQYF. CDR3 coding DNA: TGTGCCACCAGCCCTATCACTAGCGGGACTCCCTACGAGCAGTACTTC.